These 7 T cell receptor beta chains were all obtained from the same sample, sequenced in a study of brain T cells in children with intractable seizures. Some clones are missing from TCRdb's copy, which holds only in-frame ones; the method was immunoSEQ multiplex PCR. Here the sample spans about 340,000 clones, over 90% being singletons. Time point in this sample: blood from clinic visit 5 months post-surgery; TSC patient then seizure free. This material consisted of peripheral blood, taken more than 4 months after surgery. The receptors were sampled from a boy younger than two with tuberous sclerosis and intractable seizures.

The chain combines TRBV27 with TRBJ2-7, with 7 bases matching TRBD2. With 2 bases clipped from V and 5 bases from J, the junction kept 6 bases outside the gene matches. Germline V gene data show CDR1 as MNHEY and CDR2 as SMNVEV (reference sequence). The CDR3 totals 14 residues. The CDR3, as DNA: TGTGCCAGCAGTTTAAACGGACTAGTGAACGAGCAGTACTTC. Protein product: CASSLNGLVNEQYF.

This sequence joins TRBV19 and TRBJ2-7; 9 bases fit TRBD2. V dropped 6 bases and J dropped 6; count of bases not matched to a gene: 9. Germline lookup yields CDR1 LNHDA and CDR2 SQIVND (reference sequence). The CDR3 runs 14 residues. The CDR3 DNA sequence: TGTGCCAGTAGGGATAGCGGGAGTGTTGGCGAGCAGTACTTC. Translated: CASRDSGSVGEQYF.

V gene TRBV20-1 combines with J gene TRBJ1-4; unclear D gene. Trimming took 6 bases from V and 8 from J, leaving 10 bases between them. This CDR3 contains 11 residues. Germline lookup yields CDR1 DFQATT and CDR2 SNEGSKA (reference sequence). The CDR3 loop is CSAQTREKLFF. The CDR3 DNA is TGCAGTGCCCAGACGAGGGAAAAACTGTTTTTT.

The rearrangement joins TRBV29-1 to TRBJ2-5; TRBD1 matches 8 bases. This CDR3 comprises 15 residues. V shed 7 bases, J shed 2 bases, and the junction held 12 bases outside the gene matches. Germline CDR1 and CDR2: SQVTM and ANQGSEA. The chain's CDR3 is CSGAPTGALQETQYF. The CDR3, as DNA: TGCAGCGGCGCGCCGACAGGGGCATTACAAGAGACCCAGTACTTC.

The CDR3 DNA reads as TGTGCCAGCAGAAATCGACAGGGGGGCTCCTACGAGCAGTACTTC. Its translation: CASRNRQGGSYEQYF. The chain joins TRBV4-2 to TRBJ2-7; TRBD1 aligns across 9 bases. The V gene end was trimmed by 6 bases and the J gene end by 0 bases; junction bases not matched to a gene: 6. Looked up from germline, CDR1 is LGHNA and CDR2 is YNFKEQ. The CDR3 length is 15 residues.

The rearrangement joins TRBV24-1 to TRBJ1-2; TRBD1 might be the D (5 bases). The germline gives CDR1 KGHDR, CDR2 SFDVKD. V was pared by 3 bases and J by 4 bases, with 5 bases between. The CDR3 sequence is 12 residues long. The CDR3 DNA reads TGTGCCACCAGTGATGACAGCTATGGCTACACCTTC. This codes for CATSDDSYGYTF.

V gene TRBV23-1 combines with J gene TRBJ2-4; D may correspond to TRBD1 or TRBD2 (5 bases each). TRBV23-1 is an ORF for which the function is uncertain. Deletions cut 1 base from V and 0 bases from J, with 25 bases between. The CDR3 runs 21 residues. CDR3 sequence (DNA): TGCGCCAGCAGTCAATATCGTGGGGGACCACAAGCCCGGGTAGCCAAAAACATTCAGTACTTC. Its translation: CASSQYRGGPQARVAKNIQYF.